A selection of T cell receptor beta chains follows, all from one sample in a study of radiation and T cells in renal cell carcinoma. Some clones are missing from TCRdb's copy, which holds only in-frame ones; the method was immunoSEQ multiplex PCR. The data show around 95,000 clones, roughly 82% seen once. Sequenced here: blood, sampled from a patient whose treatment included radiotherapy and nephrectomy. The source of these receptors is a man in his sixties with renal cell carcinoma. CDR3s leave out the opening cysteine and the closing phenylalanine or tryptophan. Fields, in order: V gene, CDR3 protein.

V: TRBV19; CDR3: ASSRDRERDTQY
V: TRBV28; CDR3: ASSFVGSGYEQY
V: TRBV10-3; CDR3: ATNQGVAGGETQY
V: TRBV11-2; CDR3: ASSLGAGTTQY
V: TRBV27; CDR3: ASTLRTGGISYEQY
V: TRBV27; CDR3: ASSLSASGFTDTQY
V: TRBV6-5; CDR3: ASTRPTMKGYT
V: TRBV10-1; CDR3: ASSELRGPGELF
V: TRBV27; CDR3: ASSAQGTSSYNEQF
V: TRBV27; CDR3: ASSFQGTSAYEQY
V: TRBV14; CDR3: ASSPAGQGLTLEAF
V: TRBV27; CDR3: ASSSTGHEQY
V: TRBV4-1; CDR3: ASSQAGIFGTGLYEQY
V: TRBV5-1; CDR3: ASSYPDPLTQY
V: TRBV19; CDR3: ASSIIMGANVLT
V: TRBV29-1; CDR3: SVSPGAVNEQF
V: TRBV7-2; CDR3: ASSYSASGRDEQY
V: TRBV5-1; CDR3: ASSLTGHSGNTIY
V: TRBV27; CDR3: ASSFFGTNEGPGELF
V: TRBV10-3; CDR3: AISGSGGNQPQH
V: TRBV7-9; CDR3: ASSLTRELYEQY
V: TRBV10-3; CDR3: AIMGRLLAGGYEQY
V: TRBV29-1; CDR3: SVGGAEAF
V: TRBV7-9; CDR3: ASSLSRGEQY
V: TRBV7-9; CDR3: ASSLGDRGANEKLF
V: TRBV28; CDR3: ASYSVGHSYEQY
V: TRBV11-2; CDR3: ASSPGDTGELF
V: TRBV27; CDR3: ASRTAFSGNTIY
V: TRBV7-9; CDR3: ASRGATGDTGELF
V: TRBV6-6; CDR3: ASSYDGTSGQF
V: TRBV19; CDR3: ASSPPGGRLNTEAF
V: TRBV4-2; CDR3: ASSQDRGQNEKLF